Each of the 28 T cell receptor beta chains below was sequenced from the same sample in a study of blood T cell repertoires in COVID-19. Clones were sequenced by immunoSEQ multiplex PCR, and TCRdb holds only the in-frame ones, with some missing. The sample contains roughly 260,000 clones, 87% of which appear only once. Material: peripheral blood. The receptors here all came from a woman aged 50 to 65 who had recovered from COVID-19.

The CDR3 DNA follows: TGTGCCAGCAGCGTAGGGACTAGCCCGGGGGGACGCAATGAGCAGTTCTTC. Amino acid sequence: CASSVGTSPGGRNEQFF. The rearrangement joins TRBV7-9 to TRBJ2-1, with TRBD2 matching over 9 bases. Trimming removed 5 bases from V and 6 bases from J; junction bases left unmatched: 14. The CDR3 runs to 17 residues. The germline V gene has CDR1 SEHNR and CDR2 FQNEAQ (reference sequence).

The chain uses TRBV28 and TRBJ1-2; D might be TRBD1 (5 bases). Trimming removed 2 bases from V and 11 bases from J, with 15 bases in between. There are 13 residues in the CDR3. Germline V gene lookup returns CDR1 MDHEN and CDR2 SYDVKM. The CDR3: CASSLGAEGRYTF. The CDR3 DNA reads TGTGCCAGCAGTTTAGGGGCGGAGGGAAGGTACACCTTC.

Here the CDR3 reads CASSPTRGYEQYF. CDR3 sequence (DNA): TGTGCCAGCAGCCCCACCCGGGGCTACGAGCAGTACTTC. The chain recombines TRBV7-3 with TRBJ2-7; D may be TRBD2 (5 bases). V lost 5 bases and J 3 bases, leaving 11 bases between the germline ends. CDR1 SGHTA and CDR2 FQGTGA come from the germline V gene. The CDR3 has 13 residues. Filled out from reference TRBV7-3 and TRBJ2-7, the complete variable domain reads GAGVSQTPSNKVTEKGKYVELRCDPISGHTALYWYRQSLGQGPEFLIYFQGTGAADDSGLPNDRFFAVRPEGSVSTLKIQRTERGDSAVYLCASSPTRGYEQYFGPGTRLTVT.

This chain links TRBV5-6 with TRBJ2-1; perhaps TRBD2 as D (5 bases). CDR1 is SGHDT and CDR2 is YYEEEE in the germline V gene. V lost 4 bases and J 0 bases, leaving 11 bases between the germline ends. CDR3 size: 15 residues. CDR3: CASSRTGSSYNEQFF. CDR3 nucleotides: TGTGCCAGCAGCAGAACGGGGAGCTCCTACAATGAGCAGTTCTTC.

This chain joins TRBV27 and TRBJ1-2; the match to TRBD1 covers 7 bases. Germline V CDR1 and CDR2: MNHEY, SMNVEV (reference sequence). Germline trimming cut 4 bases from V and 4 bases from J; bases unmatched to any gene: 15. CDR3 size: 17 residues. CDR3 in DNA: TGTGCCAGCAGTTCTGCTGGGATCAGGGGGTCCTCCTATGGCTACACCTTC. This translates into CASSSAGIRGSSYGYTF.

The CDR3 coding sequence is TGCAGCGCGTCGGGTCTTATTTACAATGAGCAGTTCTTC. Amino acid sequence: CSASGLIYNEQFF. V gene TRBV29-1 combines with J gene TRBJ2-1; D gene uncertain. In germline, CDR1 is SQVTM, CDR2 ANQGSEA. Trimming cost V 7 bases and J 4 bases, with 14 bases left between them. This CDR3 is 13 amino acids long.

This clone was seen once. The chain recombines TRBV29-1 with TRBJ1-4; the D is unclear. The CDR3 is 13 residues long. Germline values: CDR1 SQVTM, CDR2 ANQGSEA. The germline V and J ends were trimmed by 6 bases and 0 bases, with 8 bases remaining between them. The CDR3 bases are TGCAGCGTAAACACCGCAACTAATGAAAAACTGTTTTTT. Its translation: CSVNTATNEKLFF.

The CDR3 nucleotides read TGTGCCAGCAGTTATGGCAGGGGCCACCCCCGGGGCAATGAGCAGTTCTTC. Translated, it gives CASSYGRGHPRGNEQFF. The V and J genes are TRBV27 and TRBJ2-1; D might be TRBD1 (6 bases). CDR1 is MNHEY, CDR2 SMNVEV, per germline (reference sequence). V lost 4 bases and J lost 6, with 22 bases in between. The CDR3 runs to 17 residues.

This clone has just one count. V and J are TRBV11-1 and TRBJ2-5; 12 bases match TRBD2. The trim removed 7 bases at V and 5 bases at J, leaving 8 bases unmatched. This CDR3 is built from 15 residues. Per germline, CDR1 SGHAT and CDR2 FQDESV (reference sequence). Here the CDR3 reads CASNPSGGGLETQYF. The DNA of the CDR3 is TGTGCCAGCAACCCTAGCGGGGGGGGGTTGGAGACCCAGTACTTC.

CDR3 sequence: CASSWSGRAVGEQFF. The CDR3 DNA sequence: TGTGCCAGCAGCTGGAGCGGGAGGGCCGTGGGTGAGCAGTTCTTC. This chain links TRBV7-9 with TRBJ2-1, with 10 nucleotides matching TRBD2. V shed 4 bases and J 9 bases; nucleotides not matched to a gene: 9. Germline V lookup: CDR1 SEHNR, CDR2 FQNEAQ (reference sequence). The CDR3 is 15 amino acids.

This chain uses TRBV5-1 with TRBJ1-6, with D perhaps matching TRBD1 (5 bases). The CDR3 contains 13 residues. Germline lookup yields CDR1 SGHRS and CDR2 YFSETQ. V shed 4 bases and J shed 9 bases, with 11 bases lying between them. CDR3 region: CASSPAGLSPLHF. The CDR3 nucleotides are TGCGCCAGCAGCCCCGCAGGGCTTTCACCCCTCCACTTT.

The chain joins TRBV6-6 to TRBJ2-7; TRBD1 agrees at 8 bases. The germline CDR1 and CDR2 sequences are MNHNY and SVGAGI (reference sequence). Trimming at V came to 0 bases and at J to 1 base, leaving 2 bases not matched to a gene. This CDR3 comprises 15 residues. CDR3 bases: TGTGCCAGCAGTTACTCGAGGGACAGGTCCTACGAGCAGTACTTC. It codes for CASSYSRDRSYEQYF.

A few counts support this clone. J is TRBJ1-5 and V is TRBV12-3 or TRBV12-4; D uncertain. This CDR3 region has 13 residues. Trimming took 3 bases from V and 7 from J, leaving 10 bases between them. Here the CDR3 reads CASSLSREQPQHF. CDR3 bases: TGTGCCAGCAGTTTGTCGAGGGAACAGCCCCAGCATTTT.

The rearrangement joins TRBV7-3 to TRBJ2-1; 7 bases match TRBD2. Germline V gives CDR1 SGHTA, CDR2 FQGTGA. This CDR3 region has 14 residues. Unmatched junction bases numbered 7, after V lost 2 bases and J lost 9 bases. The CDR3 DNA follows: TGTGCCAGCAGCTTATTATTGGGGGAGGGTGAGCAGTTCTTC. Its translation: CASSLLLGEGEQFF.

The V call is TRBV12-5, the J call TRBJ1-5, with D tentatively TRBD1 (6 bases). Between the trimmed V and J ends, which lost 0 bases and 0 bases, there was a span of 9 bases. Germline V gene lookup returns CDR1 LGHNT and CDR2 FRNRAP. This CDR3 is built from 16 residues. CDR3 bases: TGTGCTAGTGGTTTGGTAGTACAGGGTAGCAATCAGCCCCAGCATTTT. Translated, it gives CASGLVVQGSNQPQHF.

J is TRBJ1-6 and V is TRBV28, with 7 bases identical to TRBD1. This CDR3 is built from 14 residues. Germline V CDR1 and CDR2: MDHEN, SYDVKM. V lost 7 bases to trimming and J lost 5 bases; unmatched junction nucleotides: 5. The CDR3 is CASTPDRDNSPLHF. The CDR3 DNA follows: TGTGCCAGCACCCCCGACAGGGATAATTCACCCCTCCACTTT.

A single count supports this clone. V usage is TRBV7-3 and J usage is TRBJ2-3, with 7 bases lining up with TRBD2. The CDR3 runs to 16 residues. Germline V CDR1 and CDR2: SGHTA, FQGTGA. V gave up 5 bases and J gave up 0 bases; unmatched junction bases: 8. The CDR3 coding sequence is TGTGCCAGCAGCCTAATCGGACTAGTGAGCACAGATACGCAGTATTTT. Translated: CASSLIGLVSTDTQYF.

This chain connects TRBV28 to TRBJ2-3; 8 bases match TRBD2. V was pared by 2 bases and J by 4 bases, with 5 bases of the junction left unmatched. Germline loops: CDR1 MDHEN, CDR2 SYDVKM. This CDR3 is 15 amino acids long. Written as DNA, the CDR3 is TGTGCCAGCAGTTTAGGGACTAGGCCGCCAGATACGCAGTATTTT. Protein sequence: CASSLGTRPPDTQYF.

V and J are TRBV6-2 or TRBV6-3 and TRBJ1-2; 7 bases are shared with TRBD1. CDR1 is MNHEY and CDR2 is SVGEGT in the germline V gene. The CDR3 extends over 13 amino acids. The J segment lost 5 bases and the V segment lost 5 bases, leaving 5 bases of the junction unmatched. The CDR3 loop is CASSPGQTYGYTF. CDR3 in DNA: TGTGCCAGCAGTCCGGGACAGACTTATGGCTACACCTTC.

The CDR3 nucleotides read TGTGCCAGCAAACAGGGGGCCCGGGAGACCCAGTACTTC. The encoded protein is CASKQGARETQYF. The J gene is TRBJ2-5, the V gene TRBV25-1; 9 bases agree with TRBD1. CDR1 and CDR2 (germline): MGHDK, SYGVNS. The CDR3 consists of 13 residues. After removal of 7 bases from V and 5 bases from J, the junction contained 5 bases not matched to a gene.

The genes are TRBV5-1 and TRBJ1-2; D might be TRBD1 (5 bases). The CDR3 loop spans 13 amino acids. In germline, CDR1 is SGHRS, CDR2 YFSETQ. Trimming shortened V by 0 bases and J by 4 bases, and 7 bases separated the two germline ends. The CDR3 nucleotides are TGCGCCAGCAGCTTGGCGGGGGTCTATGGCTACACCTTC. The encoded protein is CASSLAGVYGYTF.

The CDR3 sequence is CASSPLAPLLAGGSSYEQYF. The DNA for the CDR3 is TGTGCCAGCAGTCCACTCGCCCCCTTGCTAGCGGGGGGATCCTCCTACGAGCAGTACTTC. V is TRBV6-2 or TRBV6-3 and J is TRBJ2-7; 11 bases line up with TRBD2. Germline lookup yields CDR1 MNHEY and CDR2 SVGEGT. The CDR3 is 20 residues long. After removal of 5 bases from V and 0 bases from J, the junction contained 18 bases not matched to a gene.

The CDR3 coding sequence is TGTGCCAGCAGTGACCATCTTACTTATACCCGCGGGCCGGGCACAGATACGCAGTATTTT. This sequence encodes CASSDHLTYTRGPGTDTQYF. V gene TRBV6-1 combines with J gene TRBJ2-3, with D maybe TRBD2 (5 bases). Trimming left V 3 bases short and J 1 base short, with 26 bases between. Looked up from germline, CDR1 is MNHNS and CDR2 is SASEGT. This CDR3 has 20 amino acids.

The chain links TRBV28 to TRBJ1-6, with a possible D match to TRBD1 (5 bases). V was cut by 3 bases and J by 0 bases, with 15 bases left in between. CDR1 and CDR2 (germline): MDHEN, SYDVKM. This CDR3 spans 18 amino acids. The CDR3 nucleotides are TGTGCCAGCAGTTTTCACAGGCCTATCGCCTCCTATAATTCACCCCTCCACTTT. It codes for CASSFHRPIASYNSPLHF.

This clone was seen a few times. J is TRBJ2-5 and V is TRBV6-5; tentatively, D is TRBD1 (6 bases). The CDR3 spans 15 residues. Germline loops: CDR1 MNHEY, CDR2 SVGAGI. Trimming took 2 bases from V and 0 from J, leaving 10 bases between them. The CDR3 region is CASSYQGSYQETQYF. The CDR3, as DNA: TGTGCCAGCAGTTACCAGGGGAGTTACCAAGAGACCCAGTACTTC.

The genes are TRBV29-1 and TRBJ2-3; D might be TRBD1 (7 bases). Germline CDR1 SQVTM, CDR2 ANQGSEA. V lost 5 bases and J lost 2, with 23 bases in between. The CDR3 covers 17 residues. The CDR3 sequence: CSVLGQGGGGDTDTQYF. DNA for the CDR3: TGCAGCGTTTTGGGGCAGGGGGGTGGCGGAGACACAGATACGCAGTATTTT.

The chain links TRBV7-2 to TRBJ1-6; D remains unclear. This CDR3 comprises 15 residues. Germline V gene data show CDR1 as SGHTA and CDR2 as FQGNSA. The V end lost 0 bases, the J end lost 5 bases, and 8 bases lay between the germline ends. The DNA of the CDR3 is TGTGCCAGCAGCTTAGCGGTGGCAGATAATTCACCCCTCCACTTT. Protein sequence: CASSLAVADNSPLHF.

The V and J genes are TRBV11-3 and TRBJ2-1, with a tentative D call TRBD2 (7 bases). Germline CDR1 SGHNT, CDR2 YENEEA. CDR3 length: 14 residues. The V gene lost 0 bases and the J gene lost 9 bases, with 12 bases spanning the gap. For the CDR3, the DNA is TGTGCCAGCAGCTTAGATCGAGGGGGGGGTGAGCAGTTCTTC. Translated, it gives CASSLDRGGGEQFF.